Presented here are 14 T cell receptor beta chains from one specimen sequenced in a study of blood T cells in healthy people across ages. Sample-barcoded 5' priming and a J-beta primer mix drove a second PCR of roughly 7 to 11 cycles. From the 5' RACE reads, TCRdb called clonotypes with MiXCR, one entry per CDR3 protein. This repertoire shows hundreds of thousands of distinct CDR3 sequences, about 34% found once; its top ten account for about 16%. The specimen was blood. The origin of the receptors is a woman aged 80 or older in good health.

Many counts were recorded for this clonotype. The rearrangement joins TRBV5-1 to TRBJ1-5; D is unclear. This CDR3 comprises 14 residues. V was pared by 0 bases and J by 7 bases, with 11 bases between. CDR1 is SGHRS, CDR2 YFSETQ, per germline. CDR3 coding DNA: TGCGCCAGCAGCTTGGCCGGCGGACTCCAGCCCCAGCATTTT. It specifies CASSLAGGLQPQHF.

This clonotype was observed many times. This clone may be a read error of a much larger clone one base away. This chain connects TRBV6-2 or TRBV6-3 to TRBJ2-5; D ambiguous. V shed 4 bases and J shed 11 bases, with 14 bases lying between them. The CDR3 contains 12 residues. The V gene's germline CDR1 is MNHEY and CDR2 SVGEGT. DNA for the CDR3: TGTGCCAGCAGTTCCCCATCCAATGAGCAGTACTTC. Residues: CASSSPSNEQYF.

Of note for this clonotype: This could be a read error, since a much larger clone is one nucleotide away. The J gene is TRBJ2-7, the V gene TRBV12-3 or TRBV12-4; 7 nucleotides match TRBD2. The DNA end is a closer match to TRBJ2-5, so the J assignment may be wrong. This CDR3 comprises 15 residues. The CDR3 loop reads CASSRRGERPGTQYF. In DNA, the CDR3 is TGTGCCAGCAGCCGTCGGGGGGAGAGACCAGGGACCCAGTACTTC.

This clonotype was detected once. The chain uses TRBV12-3 or TRBV12-4 and TRBJ2-3, with 8 positions matching TRBD2. Unmatched junction bases numbered 20, after V lost 3 bases and J lost 15 bases. The CDR3 consists of 16 residues. Here the CDR3 reads CASSFRGGVRADTEYF. CDR3 DNA sequence: TGTGCCAGCAGTTTCCGGGGGGGAGTGAGAGCAGATACGGAATATTTT.

This clonotype was found a few times. This may come from a read error, since a much larger clone is one base off. This chain joins TRBV20-1 and TRBJ1-5; tentatively, D is TRBD1 (5 bases). This CDR3 comprises 15 residues. V was shortened by 0 bases and J by 3 bases, with 12 bases between the two germline ends. Per the germline V gene, CDR1 is DFQATT and CDR2 is SNEGSKA (reference sequence). CDR3 protein: CSARDRRGNNQPQHF. DNA of the CDR3: TGCAGTGCTAGAGATCGACGGGGGAACAATCAGCCCCAGCATTTT.

This clonotype was picked up many times. The genes are TRBV20-1 and TRBJ2-6; weak D call: TRBD2 (6 bases). Trimming stripped 3 bases from V and 0 bases from J, with 6 bases between. Germline assignment: CDR1 DFQATT and CDR2 SNEGSKA (reference sequence). CDR3 length equals 14 residues. CDR3 nucleotide sequence: TGCAGTGCTAGGGGAGGCTCTGGGGCCAACGTCCTGACTTTC. Protein: CSARGGSGANVLTF.

V usage is TRBV5-6 and J usage is TRBJ1-2; TRBD1 matches 9 bases. The CDR3 covers 19 residues. Germline V gene data show CDR1 as SGHDT and CDR2 as YYEEEE. V shed 4 bases and J 4 bases; nucleotides not matched to a gene: 20. CDR3 nucleotides: TGTGCCAGCAGCCTGAAGACGCTGACAGGGGGGGTATCCCTCTATGGCTACACCTTC. It is translated as CASSLKTLTGGVSLYGYTF.

Many counts were recorded for this clonotype. CDR3 amino acids: CASSDQQGTYGYTF. The CDR3 coding sequence is TGTGCCAGCAGTGACCAGCAGGGCACCTATGGCTACACCTTC. The chain uses TRBV2 and TRBJ1-2; a weak D match, TRBD1 (5 bases). Deletions cut 3 bases from V and 4 bases from J, with 12 bases between. The CDR3 spans 14 residues. CDR1 is SNHLY and CDR2 is FYNNEI in the germline V gene. The whole variable domain, remainder taken from reference TRBV2 and TRBJ1-2, is EPEVTQTPSHQVTQMGQEVILRCVPISNHLYFYWYRQILGQKVEFLVSFYNNEISEKSEIFDDQFSVERPDGSNFTLKIRSTKLEDSAMYFCASSDQQGTYGYTFGSGTRLTVV.

Notes on this clonotype: This may come from a read error, since a much larger clone is one base off. This chain links TRBV5-1 with TRBJ2-3, with D unresolved. Germline CDR1 and CDR2: SGHRS and YFSETQ. The CDR3 totals 13 residues. Trimming shortened V by 7 bases and J by 2 bases, and 11 bases separated the two germline ends. CDR3 sequence (DNA): TGCGCCAGCGGAACAGAGCTCACAGATACGCAGTATTTT. It yields the protein CASGTELTDTQYF.

A word on this clonotype: A much larger clone differs by one base, so this may be a read error. The chain links TRBV2 to TRBJ2-6; tentatively, D is TRBD1 (5 bases). This CDR3 has 16 amino acids. The germline gives CDR1 SNHLY, CDR2 FYNNEI. CDR3 sequence (DNA): TGTGCCAGCAGTGAGAACACGTACTCTGGGGCCAACGTCCGGACTTTC. Translated: CASSENTYSGANVRTF.

Worth noting for this clonotype: One junction end does not reproduce the germline sequence, and a read error may be involved. This chain links TRBV12-3 or TRBV12-4 with TRBJ1-4; D possibly corresponds to TRBD1 (5 bases). There are 15 residues in the CDR3. The CDR3 DNA follows: TGTGTCAGCAAAAAGGGGTCTGCAACTAATGAAAAACTGTTTTTT. This codes for CVSKKGSATNEKLFF.

The V call is TRBV6-6, the J call TRBJ2-3; maybe TRBD1 (6 bases). Germline V lookup: CDR1 MNHNY, CDR2 SVGAGI (reference sequence). V gave up 3 bases and J gave up 5 bases, with 15 bases separating them. The CDR3 length is 15 residues. The CDR3 region has the DNA TGTGCCAGCAGTTATGTGGGACAAAGGGGAGATACGCAGTATTTT. It encodes CASSYVGQRGDTQYF.

This clonotype was seen a few times. The chain combines TRBV4-3 with TRBJ1-6; the D is unclear. The CDR3 is made up of 14 amino acids. Germline values: CDR1 LGHNA, CDR2 YSLEER. V was shortened by 0 bases and J by 8 bases, with 8 bases between the two germline ends. The CDR3, as DNA: TGCGCCAGCAGCCAAGATCCACGATATTCACCCCTCCACTTT. Protein sequence: CASSQDPRYSPLHF.

The chain joins TRBV7-2 to TRBJ2-7, with 8 bases lining up with TRBD1. Germline V gives CDR1 SGHTA, CDR2 FQGNSA. This CDR3 contains 14 residues. The V segment lost 6 bases and the J segment 2 bases; nucleotides outside the gene matches: 6. CDR3 DNA sequence: TGTGCCAGCAGACTGACAGGGGTCACCTACGAGCAGTACTTC. Translation gives CASRLTGVTYEQYF.